Each of the 7 T cell receptor beta chains below was sequenced from the same sample in a study of molecular identifiers for immune sequencing clone quantification. TCRdb passed the PCR reads through MiXCR, listing each CDR3 protein once. The data hold approximately 680,000 distinct CDR3 sequences, with 25% observed a single time. Sequenced sample: naive CD8+ T cells from blood, with Jurkat cell RNA spiked in. Documented subset: FACS-sorted CD8+CD4-CCR7+CD45RA+ naive T cells. Receptor source: a human donor in good health. Some libraries in this study had Jurkat cell RNA spiked in.

The sample holds a few counts of this clonotype. J is TRBJ2-7 and V is TRBV4-3; D is perhaps TRBD1 (6 bases). V lost 3 bases and J lost 6, with 21 bases in between. The CDR3 has 16 residues. Germline-derived CDR1 and CDR2 are LGHNA and YSLEER. The CDR3 coding sequence is TGCGCCAGCAGCCAGGCCCGGGACCTCCAGGGGTCCGAGCAGTACTTC. Protein: CASSQARDLQGSEQYF.

The rearrangement joins TRBV12-3 or TRBV12-4 to TRBJ2-3; tentative D call: TRBD2 (6 bases). V was clipped by 8 bases and J by 9 bases, with 18 bases between them. The CDR3 covers 13 residues. The chain's CDR3 is CASRPTGRDTQYF. CDR3 coding DNA: TGTGCCAGCCGTCCCACCGGGCGGGACACGCAGTATTTT.

V usage is TRBV12-3 or TRBV12-4 and J usage is TRBJ2-5, with a tentative D call TRBD2 (6 bases). The V end was cut by 5 bases, the J end by 2 bases, with 12 bases between. This CDR3 region has 14 residues. CDR3 DNA: TGTGCCAGCAGTGACCCGGGACTGCAAGAGACCCAGTACTTC. It codes for CASSDPGLQETQYF.

The chain joins TRBV11-2 to TRBJ2-5; 7 bases fit TRBD2. Losses at the gene ends were 8 bases for V and 2 bases for J; bases not matched to a gene: 8. CDR1 and CDR2 from the germline V gene are SGHAT and FQNNGV. The CDR3 totals 14 residues. Here the CDR3 reads CASQQPSGQETQYF. The CDR3 nucleotides are TGTGCCAGCCAGCAGCCTAGCGGACAAGAGACCCAGTACTTC.

This clonotype has at least ten counts. This chain joins TRBV7-9 and TRBJ1-4; D remains unclear. Trimming removed 5 bases from V and 13 bases from J, with 11 bases in between. The germline CDR1 and CDR2 sequences are SEHNR and FQNEAQ (reference sequence). The length of the CDR3 is 11 residues. The CDR3 DNA is TGTGCCAGCAGCCAAACATCAGGACTGTTTTTT. It is translated as CASSQTSGLFF.

Notes on this clonotype: A much larger clone is a single base away; this may be a read error. The chain carries TRBV28 and TRBJ2-7, with 8 bases fitting TRBD1. CDR3 length: 15 amino acids. Trimming at V came to 7 bases and at J to 9 bases, leaving 17 bases not matched to a gene. Germline CDR1 is MDHEN and CDR2 is SYDVKM. CDR3 sequence: CASTDPGQAPLGQYF. The CDR3 DNA reads as TGTGCCAGCACCGACCCGGGACAGGCCCCACTCGGGCAGTACTTC.

The chain recombines TRBV28 with TRBJ1-1; D gene uncertain. CDR1 is MDHEN, CDR2 SYDVKM, per germline. The CDR3 totals 18 residues. V gave up 2 bases and J gave up 1 base, with 20 bases separating them. The CDR3 reads CASSLPLWTQVWNTEAFF. CDR3 DNA: TGTGCCAGCAGTTTACCTCTCTGGACTCAGGTATGGAACACTGAAGCTTTCTTT.